One sample yielded the 30 T cell receptor beta chains listed below, sequenced in a study of neurological immune-mediated disorders. TCRdb recomputed calls from the 5' RACE reads with MiXCR, one row per CDR3 protein. The sample carries 110,000 or so distinct CDR3 sequences, more than 2.5% recorded once. The sample taken for sequencing was PBMCs. These receptors were taken from a woman aged 25-40 years with multiple sclerosis.

There are many counts of this clonotype. The V call is TRBV5-1, the J call TRBJ2-2, with 8 bases lining up with TRBD1. CDR1 is SGHRS and CDR2 is YFSETQ in the germline V gene. The V and J ends lost 2 bases and 3 bases, in that order; junction bases with no gene match: 6. This CDR3 is built from 16 residues. CDR3 residues: CASSLVGQGDTGELFF. The DNA of the CDR3 is TGCGCCAGCAGCTTAGTCGGACAGGGCGACACCGGGGAGCTGTTTTTT.

This clonotype was counted ten times or more. The rearrangement uses TRBV7-2 and TRBJ1-6; D is ambiguous. The CDR3 runs to 15 residues. Looked up from germline, CDR1 is SGHTA and CDR2 is FQGNSA. V lost 1 base to trimming and J lost 4 bases, with 8 bases between them. Here the CDR3 reads CASSLGGRYNSPLHF. CDR3 bases: TGTGCCAGCAGCTTAGGTGGCAGATATAATTCACCCCTCCACTTT.

The chain is built from TRBV20-1 and TRBJ2-3; TRBD1 is a possible D gene (6 bases). Germline V gene sequence: CDR1 DFQATT, CDR2 SNEGSKA (reference sequence). V shed 5 bases and J shed 3 bases, with 18 bases lying between them. The CDR3 runs to 15 residues. The DNA of the CDR3 is TGCAGTGCTGGGGAAAGGACAGTCGGGACAGATACGCAGTATTTT. Its protein is CSAGERTVGTDTQYF.

This clonotype was recorded at least ten times. The chain joins TRBV3-1 to TRBJ1-3; TRBD1 agrees at 9 bases. Looked up from germline, CDR1 is LGHDT and CDR2 is YNNKEL (reference sequence). This CDR3 is built from 16 residues. V trimming: 1 base; J trimming: 2 bases; junction bases outside the gene matches: 3. The CDR3 bases are TGTGCCAGCAGCCAAGTCCGGACAGGGGCTGGAAACACCATATATTTT. It specifies CASSQVRTGAGNTIYF.

This clonotype was seen at least ten times. The chain has TRBV15 and TRBJ2-2; tentative D call: TRBD1 (6 bases). V gave up 1 base and J gave up 5 bases, with 17 bases separating them. Germline assignment: CDR1 LNHNV and CDR2 YYDKDF (reference sequence). The CDR3 totals 17 residues. CDR3 sequence: CATSRGGTGTPTGELFF. CDR3 DNA sequence: TGTGCCACCAGCAGAGGGGGTACCGGGACACCGACCGGGGAGCTGTTTTTT.

In its sample, this clonotype was seen many times. The rearrangement joins TRBV12-3 or TRBV12-4 to TRBJ1-5; TRBD1 aligns across 8 bases. This CDR3 spans 13 amino acids. V was pared by 6 bases and J by 6 bases, with 4 bases of the junction left unmatched. The CDR3 region is CASSPGGGQPQHF. DNA for the CDR3: TGTGCCAGCAGCCCAGGGGGCGGTCAGCCCCAGCATTTT.

This clonotype occurred many times. The V and J genes are TRBV7-2 and TRBJ2-2, with TRBD2 matching over 7 bases. Trimming cost V 3 bases and J 6 bases; bases outside gene matches: 10. The CDR3 has 16 amino acids. Per germline, CDR1 SGHTA and CDR2 FQGNSA. The CDR3 loop is CASSFRAGRLAGELFF. Here the CDR3 DNA reads TGTGCCAGCAGCTTCCGCGCCGGGAGGCTAGCCGGGGAGCTGTTTTTT.

This clonotype was detected ten times or more. The chain recombines TRBV12-3 or TRBV12-4 with TRBJ2-3; D ambiguous. The CDR3 spans 11 residues. Trimming left V 6 bases short and J 4 bases short, with 5 bases between. The CDR3: CASSPPDTQYF. DNA for the CDR3: TGTGCCAGCAGCCCGCCAGATACGCAGTATTTT.

This clonotype has at least ten counts. The chain employs TRBV5-1 and TRBJ2-7; the D is unclear. This CDR3 comprises 14 residues. Deletions cut 2 bases from V and 0 bases from J, with 9 bases between. In germline, CDR1 is SGHRS, CDR2 YFSETQ. Here the CDR3 DNA reads TGCGCCAGCAGCTTAGGTCTGTCCTCCTACGAGCAGTACTTC. Its translation: CASSLGLSSYEQYF.

Ten or more counts support this clonotype. The genes are TRBV9 and TRBJ2-1, with 7 positions matching TRBD1. The CDR3 loop spans 14 amino acids. CDR1 is SGDLS and CDR2 is YYNGEE in the germline V gene. After removal of 3 bases from V and 4 bases from J, the junction contained 4 bases not matched to a gene. The CDR3 DNA follows: TGTGCCAGCAGCGATAGACAGGGTTACAATGAGCAGTTCTTC. It yields the protein CASSDRQGYNEQFF.

The chain couples TRBV30 to TRBJ2-2; no clear D. CDR1 GTSNPN and CDR2 SVGIG come from the germline V gene (reference sequence). The CDR3 is made up of 17 amino acids. V lost 2 bases and J lost 1, with 17 bases in between. The CDR3 nucleotides are TGTGCCTGGAGTCCCGTTGGCTTCTTGGGGAACACCGGGGAGCTGTTTTTT. This sequence encodes CAWSPVGFLGNTGELFF.

This clonotype was counted at least ten times. The chain carries TRBV20-1 and TRBJ1-4; D is perhaps TRBD1 (5 bases). CDR1 DFQATT and CDR2 SNEGSKA come from the germline V gene (reference sequence). The CDR3 runs to 16 residues. The germline V and J ends were trimmed by 0 bases and 1 base, with 12 bases remaining between them. The CDR3 bases are TGCAGTGCTAGAGATCCCCTCGGGGGAACTAATGAAAAACTGTTTTTT. Protein product: CSARDPLGGTNEKLFF.

The sample holds many counts of this clonotype. The V call is TRBV29-1, the J call TRBJ1-1, with 7 bases aligning to TRBD1. The CDR3 is 13 residues long. J lost 7 bases, V lost 3 bases, and 8 bases had no gene match. Per germline, CDR1 SQVTM and CDR2 ANQGSEA. CDR3 nucleotide sequence: TGCAGCGTTGAGGTAGAATGGACAGGTGAAGCTTTCTTT. As protein: CSVEVEWTGEAFF.

On this clonotype itself: A much larger clone lies a single base off, so this may be a read error. This sequence joins TRBV11-2 and TRBJ1-1; D not certain. The CDR3 is made up of 12 amino acids. Germline CDR1 reads SGHAT; CDR2 reads FQNNGV. This chain's CDR3 is CDSSLLGAEAFF. CDR3 DNA sequence: TGTGACAGCAGCTTACTTGGGGCTGAAGCTTTCTTT.

This clonotype occurred many times. The chain carries TRBV4-1 and TRBJ1-6; tentative D call: TRBD1 (6 bases). V was shortened by 1 base and J by 9 bases, with 10 bases between the two germline ends. CDR3 size: 14 residues. Germline values: CDR1 MGHRA, CDR2 YSYEKL. CDR3 coding DNA: TGCGCCAGCAGCCAAGTCGGCAGGGGTTCACCCCTCCACTTT. Residues: CASSQVGRGSPLHF.

This clonotype was counted at least ten times. The chain carries TRBV20-1 and TRBJ1-1; D may be TRBD1 (6 bases). V gave up 6 bases and J gave up 3 bases, with 11 bases separating them. The CDR3 contains 12 residues. Germline CDR1 and CDR2: DFQATT and SNEGSKA (reference sequence). The CDR3 nucleotides read TGCAGTGCCAAAGGGGGGTACACTGAAGCTTTCTTT. Its protein is CSAKGGYTEAFF.

This clonotype was seen repeatedly, ten times or more. The chain links TRBV20-1 to TRBJ2-3; D perhaps matches TRBD2 (6 bases). CDR1 is DFQATT and CDR2 is SNEGSKA in the germline V gene (reference sequence). The CDR3 length is 15 residues. Trimming took 4 bases from V and 0 from J, leaving 14 bases between them. CDR3 nucleotide sequence: TGCAGTGCTACTATGAAGCGGGTTAGCACAGATACGCAGTATTTT. Translating gives CSATMKRVSTDTQYF.

This clonotype occurred many times. The chain employs TRBV7-6 and TRBJ2-7, with TRBD1 matching over 8 bases. After removal of 1 base from V and 0 bases from J, the junction contained 5 bases not matched to a gene. This CDR3 region has 16 residues. Germline lookup yields CDR1 SGHVS and CDR2 FNYEAQ. Written as DNA, the CDR3 is TGTGCCAGCAGCTTAGGCCGGGACAGGAGCTCCTACGAGCAGTACTTC. Its translation is CASSLGRDRSSYEQYF.

Details on this clonotype: A much larger clone is a single base away; this may be a read error. This chain uses TRBV5-1 with TRBJ2-1, with D uncertain. The CDR3 runs to 15 residues. With 3 bases removed from V and 5 bases from J, the gap between germline ends came to 15 bases. Germline V lookup: CDR1 SGHRS, CDR2 YFSETQ. The CDR3, as DNA: TGCGCCAGCAGCTGGACCGGAAAGGTCGACAATGAGCAGTTCTTC. It is translated as CASSWTGKVDNEQFF.

This clonotype was counted a few times. The V and J genes are TRBV5-1 and TRBJ2-7; no definite D call. Germline CDR1 SGHRS, CDR2 YFSETQ. This CDR3 has 13 amino acids. Trimming removed 1 base at V and 1 base at J, with 6 bases between. CDR3 DNA sequence: TGCGCCAGCAGCTTGACCAAATCCTACGAGCAGTACTTC. Protein: CASSLTKSYEQYF.

This clonotype was seen many times. V is TRBV5-6 and J is TRBJ1-6; 7 bases line up with TRBD1. Germline CDR1 is SGHDT and CDR2 is YYEEEE. The V segment lost 5 bases and the J segment 0 bases; nucleotides outside the gene matches: 5. CDR3 size: 16 residues. This chain's CDR3 is CASRLNRGSYNSPLHF. In nucleotides, the CDR3 is TGTGCCAGCAGATTGAACAGGGGCTCCTATAATTCACCCCTCCACTTT.

This clonotype came up many times. The chain uses TRBV20-1 and TRBJ2-1, with 8 bases that match TRBD2. Losses at the gene ends were 5 bases for V and 0 bases for J; bases not matched to a gene: 12. This CDR3 contains 17 residues. CDR1 DFQATT and CDR2 SNEGSKA come from the germline V gene (reference sequence). CDR3 region: CSAPQSGRMSSYNEQFF. CDR3 nucleotides: TGCAGTGCTCCCCAGAGCGGGAGAATGAGCTCCTACAATGAGCAGTTCTTC.

This chain uses TRBV30 with TRBJ1-6, with D uncertain. The germline CDR1 and CDR2 sequences are GTSNPN and SVGIG (reference sequence). The CDR3 runs to 13 residues. V lost 4 bases, J lost 6 bases, and 10 bases lay in between. DNA for the CDR3: TGTGCCTGGACGGACGGAATTAATTCACCCCTCCACTTT. Its protein product is CAWTDGINSPLHF.

This clonotype was counted many times. V is TRBV6-2 or TRBV6-3 and J is TRBJ2-3; 8 positions match TRBD2. The CDR3 has 15 amino acids. Unmatched junction bases numbered 7, after V lost 6 bases and J lost 2 bases. Germline V lookup: CDR1 MNHEY, CDR2 SVGEGT. The CDR3 loop is CASSPQAGDTDTQYF. The CDR3 DNA reads TGTGCCAGCAGCCCCCAAGCGGGAGACACAGATACGCAGTATTTT.

This clonotype came up many times. The V and J genes are TRBV7-2 and TRBJ1-2, with D uncertain. The CDR3 sequence is 13 residues long. V lost 2 bases and J lost 5, with 9 bases in between. The germline gives CDR1 SGHTA, CDR2 FQGNSA. The CDR3 DNA reads as TGTGCCAGCAGCTTACCCAGAGGGTATGGCTACACCTTC. As protein: CASSLPRGYGYTF.

This clonotype was seen at least ten times. This sequence joins TRBV20-1 and TRBJ2-5, with 9 nucleotides matching TRBD2. Germline CDR1 DFQATT, CDR2 SNEGSKA (reference sequence). The CDR3 totals 12 residues. With 5 bases clipped from V and 5 bases from J, the junction kept 3 bases outside the gene matches. CDR3 nucleotides: TGCAGTGCTTTAGCGGGGGCGGAGACCCAGTACTTC. Its protein is CSALAGAETQYF.

This clonotype was seen ten or more times. This chain connects TRBV7-9 to TRBJ2-7; D is unresolved. V dropped 6 bases and J dropped 6 bases, with 12 bases sitting between them. The CDR3 loop spans 12 amino acids. From germline, CDR1 is SEHNR and CDR2 FQNEAQ (reference sequence). CDR3 nucleotide sequence: TGTGCCAGCAGTATTAGAAGCACCGAGCAGTACTTC. Its translation is CASSIRSTEQYF. The complete variable domain, with remaining parts taken from reference TRBV7-9 and TRBJ2-7, reads DTGVSQNPRHKITKRGQNVTFRCDPISEHNRLYWYRQTLGQGPEFLTYFQNEAQLEKSRLLSDRFSAERPKGSFSTLEIQRTEQGDSAMYLCASSIRSTEQYFGPGTRLTVT.

This clonotype turned up a few times. The chain has TRBV14 and TRBJ1-3, with 8 bases identical to TRBD1. The CDR3 loop spans 17 amino acids. V trimming: 0 bases; J trimming: 2 bases; junction bases outside the gene matches: 6. Germline V gene sequence: CDR1 SGHDN, CDR2 FVKESK. CDR3 sequence (DNA): TGTGCCAGCAGCCAAGATCCGACAGGGGTCCCTGGAAACACCATATATTTT. Translated, it gives CASSQDPTGVPGNTIYF.

Many counts were recorded for this clonotype. V usage is TRBV7-8 and J usage is TRBJ2-1; D is unresolved. The CDR3 has 16 residues. Per germline, CDR1 SGHVS and CDR2 FQNEAQ. Trimming removed 0 bases from V and 4 bases from J, with 13 bases in between. The CDR3 spells CASSLAPLDKYNEQFF. Here the CDR3 DNA reads TGTGCCAGCAGCTTAGCCCCCCTAGATAAATACAATGAGCAGTTCTTC.

The table lists this clonotype with many counts. This chain joins TRBV6-6 and TRBJ1-2; D is perhaps TRBD1 (6 bases). Germline V gene lookup returns CDR1 MNHNY and CDR2 SVGAGI (reference sequence). Trimming shortened V by 0 bases and J by 4 bases, and 9 bases separated the two germline ends. This CDR3 is built from 14 residues. The CDR3 DNA reads as TGTGCCAGCAGTTACTCCGGGGGCACCTATGGCTACACCTTC. Its protein is CASSYSGGTYGYTF.